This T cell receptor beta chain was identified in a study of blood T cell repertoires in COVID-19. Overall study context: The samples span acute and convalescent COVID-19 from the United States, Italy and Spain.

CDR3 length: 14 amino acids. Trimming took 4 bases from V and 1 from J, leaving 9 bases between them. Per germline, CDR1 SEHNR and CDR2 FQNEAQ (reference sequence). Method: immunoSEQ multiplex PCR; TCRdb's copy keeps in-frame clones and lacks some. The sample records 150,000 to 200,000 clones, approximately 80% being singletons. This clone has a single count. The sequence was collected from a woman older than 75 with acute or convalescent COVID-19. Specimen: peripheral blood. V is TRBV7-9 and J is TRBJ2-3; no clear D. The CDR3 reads CASSSVRGTDTQYF. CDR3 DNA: TGTGCCAGCAGCTCGGTCCGGGGCACAGATACGCAGTATTTT.